Following are 2 T cell receptor beta chains from one sample sequenced in a study of spatial heterogeneity in lung cancer. Broader study findings: The study found that expanded intratumoral alpha and beta TCR counts tracked tumor mutation counts.

TCRdb processed the 5' RACE reads anew with MiXCR; each CDR3 protein has one entry. The sample contains 4,900 or so distinct CDR3 sequences, about 23% of which appear only once. Described time point: sample taken at primary tumor resection. Their target antigens are unknown. Material: lung tumor tissue, obtained at surgery. The source is a male donor with early-stage non-small cell lung cancer.

This clonotype is classed as medium-sized (0.01 to 0.1%). CDR3 residues: CASSLGSGETQYF. The CDR3 DNA follows: TGTGCCAGCAGCTTGGGCTCTGGAGAGACCCAGTACTTC. The chain couples TRBV11-2 to TRBJ2-5; D is uncertain. CDR3 length: 13 amino acids. The V end was cut by 3 bases, the J end by 4 bases, with 9 bases between. Germline V CDR1 and CDR2: SGHAT, FQNNGV.

The J gene is TRBJ2-5, the V gene TRBV5-1, with 9 nucleotides matching TRBD2. Germline V gene sequence: CDR1 SGHRS, CDR2 YFSETQ. The CDR3 loop spans 15 amino acids. With V trimmed by 4 bases and J by 4 bases, 8 bases remained unmatched. The CDR3 DNA reads TGCGCCAGCAGCCCGCGGCGGGAGGGCCGAGAGACCCAGTACTTC. Protein product: CASSPRREGRETQYF.